These 20 T cell receptor beta chains share one sample of origin, sequenced in a study of CD8 T cells in ankylosing spondylitis. MiXCR was run by TCRdb on the 5' RACE reads, yielding one entry per CDR3 protein. Among around 340,000 distinct CDR3 sequences listed, roughly 15% were seen once. What was sequenced was blood, either unsorted or a sorted T cell fraction (not recorded which). The receptors were sampled from a male donor with ankylosing spondylitis or in good health (not recorded which).

This clonotype has just a few counts. The gene calls are TRBV5-5 and TRBJ1-2, with D perhaps TRBD1 (5 bases). Trimming removed 3 bases at V and 8 bases at J, with 11 bases between. The CDR3 has 12 amino acids. Per the germline V gene, CDR1 is SGHKS and CDR2 is YYEKEE (reference sequence). CDR3 loop: CASSWGTGGYTF. As DNA, the CDR3 is TGTGCCAGCAGCTGGGGGACGGGAGGCTACACCTTC.

This clonotype was seen a few times. The genes are TRBV5-1 and TRBJ2-7; TRBD2 agrees at 7 bases. Germline CDR1 reads SGHRS; CDR2 reads YFSETQ. This CDR3 has 14 residues. The V and J ends lost 4 bases and 2 bases, in that order; junction bases with no gene match: 6. Here the CDR3 DNA reads TGCGCCAGCAGCGGTACTAGCGATCCCTACGAGCAGTACTTC. This translates into CASSGTSDPYEQYF. Using reference TRBV5-1 and TRBJ2-7 for the parts outside the CDR3, the full variable domain is KAGVTQTPRYLIKTRGQQVTLSCSPISGHRSVSWYQQTPGQGLQFLFEYFSETQRNKGNFPGRFSGRQFSNSRSEMNVSTLELGDSALYLCASSGTSDPYEQYFGPGTRLTVT.

This clonotype was recorded a few times. This chain joins TRBV12-3 or TRBV12-4 and TRBJ2-5; 8 nucleotides align to TRBD1. The CDR3 spans 14 residues. With V trimmed by 5 bases and J by 1 base, 3 bases remained unmatched. The CDR3 loop reads CASSMDRAQETQYF. CDR3 coding DNA: TGTGCCAGCAGTATGGACAGGGCCCAAGAGACCCAGTACTTC.

This clonotype has just a few counts. The CDR3 sequence: CASSLRRGRDTEAFF. The CDR3 region has the DNA TGTGCCAGCAGTCTGAGGCGGGGTAGAGACACTGAAGCTTTCTTT. The chain links TRBV6-1 to TRBJ1-1; D not resolved. The CDR3 sequence is 15 residues long. V gave up 5 bases and J gave up 3 bases, with 16 bases separating them. The V gene's germline CDR1 is MNHNS and CDR2 SASEGT.

V and J are TRBV3-1 and TRBJ2-1; 8 bases fit TRBD2. The CDR3 runs 16 residues. The germline V gene encodes CDR1 LGHDT and CDR2 YNNKEL (reference sequence). V was pared by 1 base and J by 7 bases, with 9 bases of the junction left unmatched. The CDR3 protein is CASSQGRGGRRNEQFF. CDR3 DNA sequence: TGTGCCAGCAGCCAAGGTCGGGGGGGCCGTAGGAATGAGCAGTTCTTC.

This clonotype was seen more than once but under ten times. The gene calls are TRBV12-3 or TRBV12-4 and TRBJ2-1, with no clear D. CDR3 length equals 8 residues. V lost 9 bases, J lost 10 bases, and 4 bases lay in between. This chain's CDR3 is CARREQFF. In DNA form, the CDR3 reads TGTGCCAGAAGGGAGCAGTTCTTC.

This clonotype was seen a handful of times. The CDR3 protein is CASSLTGDQETQYF. Written as DNA, the CDR3 is TGTGCCAGCAGTTTAACCGGGGATCAAGAGACCCAGTACTTC. The V and J genes are TRBV12-3 or TRBV12-4 and TRBJ2-5, with D possibly matching TRBD2 (5 bases). The CDR3 length is 14 residues. V was clipped by 2 bases and J by 2 bases, with 9 bases between them.

This chain uses TRBV12-3 or TRBV12-4 with TRBJ1-5, with a tentative D call TRBD1 (6 bases). The CDR3 is 13 residues long. The V end was cut by 6 bases, the J end by 5 bases, with 11 bases between. The CDR3 sequence is CASRRSGDQPQHF. The DNA of the CDR3 is TGTGCCAGCAGGAGATCAGGGGATCAGCCCCAGCATTTT.

The rearrangement joins TRBV19 to TRBJ1-2, with TRBD1 matching over 10 bases. The CDR3 is made up of 14 amino acids. The ends lost 4 bases at V and 3 bases at J; junction bases unmatched: 2. Germline CDR1 is LNHDA and CDR2 is SQIVND (reference sequence). The CDR3 loop is CASSKDRGDYGYTF. The CDR3 DNA follows: TGTGCCAGTAGTAAGGACAGGGGGGACTATGGCTACACCTTC. Filled out from reference TRBV19 and TRBJ1-2, the complete variable domain reads DGGITQSPKYLFRKEGQNVTLSCEQNLNHDAMYWYRQDPGQGLRLIYYSQIVNDFQKGDIAEGYSVSREKKESFPLTVTSAQKNPTAFYLCASSKDRGDYGYTFGSGTRLTVV.

The chain combines TRBV10-3 with TRBJ2-7; D is unresolved. CDR3 length equals 11 residues. V gave up 10 bases and J gave up 3 bases, with 10 bases separating them. Germline CDR1 reads ENHRY; CDR2 reads SYGVKD. Here the CDR3 reads CATRADYEQYF. The CDR3 DNA is TGTGCCACCCGGGCTGACTACGAGCAGTACTTC.

The V call is TRBV20-1, the J call TRBJ2-7; possible D gene TRBD1, 6 bases. Deletions cut 1 base from V and 5 bases from J, with 12 bases between. The V gene's germline CDR1 is DFQATT and CDR2 SNEGSKA (reference sequence). This CDR3 is 13 amino acids long. CDR3 residues: CSARGTVLNEQYF. For the CDR3, the DNA is TGCAGTGCTAGAGGGACAGTGCTGAACGAGCAGTACTTC.

The rearrangement joins TRBV2 to TRBJ1-5, with TRBD1 matching 8 bases. The CDR3 contains 13 residues. After removal of 8 bases from V and 7 bases from J, the junction contained 7 bases not matched to a gene. Germline V CDR1 and CDR2: SNHLY, FYNNEI. In DNA, the CDR3 is TGTGCCAGCCGGACAGGGAGGTTGCAGCCCCAGCATTTT. It translates to CASRTGRLQPQHF.

This clonotype came up many times. The chain has TRBV4-1 and TRBJ1-6; 9 bases agree with TRBD1. This CDR3 has 15 residues. CDR1 and CDR2 (germline): MGHRA, YSYEKL. V gave up 2 bases and J gave up 8 bases; unmatched junction bases: 4. The CDR3 loop reads CASSQPGQGYSPLHF. The CDR3 nucleotides read TGCGCCAGCAGCCAACCGGGACAGGGATATTCACCCCTCCACTTT.

This clonotype was detected many times. The chain joins TRBV11-2 to TRBJ2-1; D is unclear. CDR1 SGHAT and CDR2 FQNNGV come from the germline V gene. V was cut by 6 bases and J by 10 bases, with 10 bases left in between. CDR3 size: 11 residues. This CDR3 is CASSLIREQFF. DNA for the CDR3: TGTGCCAGCAGTCTTATTCGGGAGCAGTTCTTC.

This clonotype was found a few times. The chain carries TRBV12-5 and TRBJ2-2, with D perhaps given as TRBD1 or TRBD2 (5 bases each). The germline V gene encodes CDR1 LGHNT and CDR2 FRNRAP. CDR3 length: 19 amino acids. V lost 6 bases and J 3 bases, leaving 26 bases between the germline ends. The CDR3 loop is CASGGVSNRSGRDTGELFF. CDR3 DNA sequence: TGTGCTAGTGGGGGGGTCTCTAACAGGTCGGGCCGCGACACCGGGGAGCTGTTTTTT.

This clonotype was observed many times. The chain joins TRBV7-8 to TRBJ2-2; the D gene is possibly TRBD1 (6 bases). Per germline, CDR1 SGHVS and CDR2 FQNEAQ. The CDR3 contains 14 residues. V was clipped by 5 bases and J by 5 bases, with 12 bases between them. The CDR3 sequence is CASSRRGGTGELFF. For the CDR3, the DNA is TGTGCCAGCAGCCGAAGAGGGGGTACCGGGGAGCTGTTTTTT.

The chain links TRBV5-1 to TRBJ2-3, with D unclear. V was trimmed by 4 bases and J by 0 bases, leaving 9 bases between them. The CDR3 length is 14 residues. In germline, CDR1 is SGHRS, CDR2 YFSETQ. The CDR3 region is CASSDPTSTDTQYF. The DNA for the CDR3 is TGCGCCAGCAGCGACCCAACTAGCACAGATACGCAGTATTTT.

This chain joins TRBV5-1 and TRBJ2-2; D may be TRBD1 or TRBD2 (6 bases each). The length of the CDR3 is 17 residues. Germline V lookup: CDR1 SGHRS, CDR2 YFSETQ. Trimming shortened V by 0 bases and J by 4 bases, and 16 bases separated the two germline ends. In nucleotides, the CDR3 is TGCGCCAGCAGCTTGGCCCGAGGGGGGCGCGTCACCGGGGAGCTGTTTTTT. Residues: CASSLARGGRVTGELFF.

The V call is TRBV3-1, the J call TRBJ2-2, with D unclear. Germline V gene lookup returns CDR1 LGHDT and CDR2 YNNKEL (reference sequence). Deletions cut 11 bases from V and 4 bases from J, with 20 bases between. The CDR3 runs to 15 residues. Written as DNA, the CDR3 is TGTGCCTGCACCCAAGCCGGTGGCCTCACCGGGGAGCTGTTTTTT. This sequence encodes CACTQAGGLTGELFF.

This CDR3 is CSAAGRAVDTEAFF. The CDR3 DNA reads TGCAGTGCCGCCGGCAGGGCGGTCGACACTGAAGCTTTCTTT. The chain carries TRBV20-1 and TRBJ1-1; a possible D gene is TRBD1 (5 bases). The V end was cut by 6 bases, the J end by 3 bases, with 17 bases between. This CDR3 is 14 amino acids long. Germline lookup yields CDR1 DFQATT and CDR2 SNEGSKA (reference sequence).